The 12 T cell receptor beta chains listed next were all sequenced from one sample in a study of blood T cell repertoires in COVID-19. Libraries were prepared by immunoSEQ multiplex PCR; TCRdb keeps only in-frame clonotypes and omits some of them. Among some 170,000 clones listed, over 70% were seen once. The sample comprised peripheral blood. Receptors originate from a woman at least 80 years old with active or convalescent COVID-19.

The chain links TRBV18 to TRBJ1-1; 7 bases are a match to TRBD1. Looked up from germline, CDR1 is KGHSH and CDR2 is LQKENI. With V trimmed by 3 bases and J by 0 bases, 10 bases remained unmatched. This CDR3 contains 17 residues. The CDR3 reads CASSPLTGTALNTEAFF. CDR3 nucleotide sequence: TGTGCCAGCTCACCTTTGACCGGGACAGCCTTGAACACTGAAGCTTTCTTT.

The gene calls are TRBV2 and TRBJ1-2; D perhaps matches TRBD1 (6 bases). The CDR3 is made up of 14 amino acids. V lost 7 bases, J lost 6 bases, and 18 bases lay in between. Germline CDR1 is SNHLY and CDR2 is FYNNEI. As DNA, the CDR3 is TGTGCCAGCACCCAGGTAACGACAGGAGATGGCTACACCTTC. Translating gives CASTQVTTGDGYTF. The full variable domain, in which reference TRBV2 and TRBJ1-2 provide the parts outside the CDR3, is EPEVTQTPSHQVTQMGQEVILRCVPISNHLYFYWYRQILGQKVEFLVSFYNNEISEKSEIFDDQFSVERPDGSNFTLKIRSTKLEDSAMYFCASTQVTTGDGYTFGSGTRLTVV.

The chain is built from TRBV5-1 and TRBJ2-2; 7 nucleotides align to TRBD1. This CDR3 has 16 amino acids. Per the germline V gene, CDR1 is SGHRS and CDR2 is YFSETQ. The V segment lost 4 bases and the J segment 1 base; nucleotides outside the gene matches: 7. CDR3 DNA: TGCGCCAGCAGCAGCTCCGGGACAGTGAACACCGGGGAGCTGTTTTTT. It codes for CASSSSGTVNTGELFF. The whole variable domain, filled in from reference TRBV5-1 and TRBJ2-2, reads KAGVTQTPRYLIKTRGQQVTLSCSPISGHRSVSWYQQTPGQGLQFLFEYFSETQRNKGNFPGRFSGRQFSNSRSEMNVSTLELGDSALYLCASSSSGTVNTGELFFGEGSRLTVL.

The rearrangement uses TRBV27 and TRBJ2-7; D is possibly TRBD2 (6 bases). There are 13 residues in the CDR3. Per germline, CDR1 MNHEY and CDR2 SMNVEV (reference sequence). The germline V and J ends were trimmed by 7 bases and 2 bases, with 12 bases remaining between them. The CDR3 DNA is TGTGCCAGCAAACTAGGGGAGGCCTACGAGCAGTACTTC. This encodes CASKLGEAYEQYF.

This rearrangement joins TRBV19 to TRBJ1-1; 8 nucleotides match TRBD1. Looked up from germline, CDR1 is LNHDA and CDR2 is SQIVND (reference sequence). With V trimmed by 7 bases and J by 9 bases, 10 bases remained unmatched. The CDR3 length is 13 residues. The CDR3 protein is CASNVGGQGKAFF. As DNA, the CDR3 is TGTGCCAGTAATGTGGGTGGACAGGGAAAAGCTTTCTTT. The variable domain in full, completed from reference TRBV19 and TRBJ1-1, reads DGGITQSPKYLFRKEGQNVTLSCEQNLNHDAMYWYRQDPGQGLRLIYYSQIVNDFQKGDIAEGYSVSREKKESFPLTVTSAQKNPTAFYLCASNVGGQGKAFFGQGTRLTVV.

CDR3 region: CASSLAPPTGESTGELFF. CDR3 DNA sequence: TGTGCCAGCAGCTTAGCGCCCCCGACAGGGGAGAGCACCGGGGAGCTGTTTTTT. The chain joins TRBV7-8 to TRBJ2-2, with TRBD1 matching over 8 bases. Trimming removed 0 bases from V and 4 bases from J; junction bases left unmatched: 10. CDR1 is SGHVS, CDR2 FQNEAQ, per germline. CDR3 length: 18 residues.

This clone was detected a few times. The rearrangement uses TRBV18 and TRBJ1-6; 11 bases align to TRBD1. Trimming at V came to 6 bases and at J to 1 base, leaving 8 bases not matched to a gene. Looked up from germline, CDR1 is KGHSH and CDR2 is LQKENI. The CDR3 totals 18 residues. The CDR3 region has the DNA TGTGCCAGCTCCGGACAGGGGGCCCTGGCGTCCTATAATTCACCCCTCCACTTT. Translating it yields CASSGQGALASYNSPLHF.

The genes are TRBV2 and TRBJ2-2, with D perhaps TRBD1 (5 bases). Germline V gene sequence: CDR1 SNHLY, CDR2 FYNNEI. Trimming took 6 bases from V and 1 from J, leaving 9 bases between them. This CDR3 has 14 residues. This chain's CDR3 is CASRRTLNTGELFF. CDR3 nucleotides: TGTGCCAGCAGAAGGACATTGAACACCGGGGAGCTGTTTTTT.

The chain recombines TRBV7-2 with TRBJ2-3; tentatively, D is TRBD1 (6 bases). CDR1 is SGHTA, CDR2 FQGNSA, per germline. V gave up 4 bases and J gave up 6 bases, with 14 bases separating them. This CDR3 region has 14 residues. CDR3 DNA sequence: TGTGCCAGCAGCTACACGACAGGTACGGATACGCAGTATTTT. The encoded protein is CASSYTTGTDTQYF.

This chain joins TRBV5-6 and TRBJ1-4; TRBD1 matches at 7 bases. Germline CDR1 is SGHDT and CDR2 is YYEEEE. The CDR3 sequence is 13 residues long. The junction had 7 bases not matched to a gene; V was cut back by 7 bases and J by 7 bases. The CDR3 sequence: CASEGQKGEKLFF. The CDR3 nucleotides read TGTGCCAGCGAGGGACAGAAAGGTGAAAAACTGTTTTTT.

This rearrangement joins TRBV6-4 to TRBJ1-6; TRBD1 matches 12 bases. Germline V gene lookup returns CDR1 MRHNA and CDR2 SNTAGT. This CDR3 comprises 14 residues. The ends lost 5 bases at V and 12 bases at J; junction bases unmatched: 5. CDR3 sequence: CASSPGQGARPLHF. CDR3 nucleotide sequence: TGTGCCAGCAGTCCGGGACAGGGGGCGCGACCCCTCCACTTT.

V usage is TRBV15 and J usage is TRBJ1-6; D remains ambiguous. CDR1 is LNHNV and CDR2 is YYDKDF in the germline V gene (reference sequence). The CDR3 runs to 17 residues. Trimming took 0 bases from V and 4 from J, leaving 13 bases between them. As DNA, the CDR3 is TGTGCCACCAGCAGAGATCGGGGAGGTGAATATAATTCACCCCTCCACTTT. Its protein is CATSRDRGGEYNSPLHF.